The 24 T cell receptor beta chains below all came from one sample that was sequenced in a study of cytotoxic CD8 clonotypes in ibrutinib-treated CLL. This table comes from immunoSEQ multiplex PCR, and its TCRdb copy is limited to in-frame clones, with some not included. The sample consists of some 350,000 clones, 67% of them appearing once. The sample was PBMCs, taken after 36 months of ibrutinib treatment. Receptors originate from a human donor with chronic lymphocytic leukemia.

The chain carries TRBV19 and TRBJ1-1; D is perhaps TRBD1 (5 bases). CDR3 length equals 17 residues. Germline V gene data show CDR1 as LNHDA and CDR2 as SQIVND (reference sequence). Trimming shortened V by 3 bases and J by 0 bases, and 17 bases separated the two germline ends. The CDR3 here is CASSMRGLDDLNTEAFF. The CDR3 region has the DNA TGTGCCAGTAGTATGAGGGGCCTCGACGATTTGAACACTGAAGCTTTCTTT.

The chain uses TRBV4-1 and TRBJ1-3; maybe TRBD1 (6 bases). Germline V gene lookup returns CDR1 MGHRA and CDR2 YSYEKL. Trimming shortened V by 4 bases and J by 0 bases, and 25 bases separated the two germline ends. The CDR3 extends over 20 amino acids. This CDR3 is CASSRRSGAGPADSGNTIYF. Written as DNA, the CDR3 is TGCGCCAGCAGCCGAAGATCAGGGGCCGGACCGGCGGACTCTGGAAACACCATATATTTT.

This chain joins TRBV27 and TRBJ2-7; TRBD2 matches at 12 bases. Per germline, CDR1 MNHEY and CDR2 SMNVEV (reference sequence). CDR3 length: 14 residues. The ends lost 5 bases at V and 3 bases at J; junction bases unmatched: 2. CDR3 in DNA: TGTGCCAGCAGTCAGACTAGCGGGGGCTACGAGCAGTACTTC. Amino acids: CASSQTSGGYEQYF.

This rearrangement joins TRBV7-9 to TRBJ2-3; TRBD1 is a possible D gene (5 bases). Germline V gives CDR1 SEHNR, CDR2 FQNEAQ (reference sequence). CDR3 length: 12 residues. Trimming removed 5 bases from V and 6 bases from J, with 9 bases in between. The CDR3 DNA is TGTGCCAGCAGCCCAGGGTTGGATACGCAGTATTTT. This sequence encodes CASSPGLDTQYF. The full variable domain, its missing parts supplied by reference TRBV7-9 and TRBJ2-3, is DTGVSQNPRHKITKRGQNVTFRCDPISEHNRLYWYRQTLGQGPEFLTYFQNEAQLEKSRLLSDRFSAERPKGSFSTLEIQRTEQGDSAMYLCASSPGLDTQYFGPGTRLTVL.

V is TRBV7-8 and J is TRBJ2-3; no clear D gene. CDR1 and CDR2 from the germline V gene are SGHVS and FQNEAQ. This CDR3 region has 12 residues. The ends were cut back, 1 base at V and 4 bases at J, with 3 bases in the middle. This CDR3 is CASSLGADTQYF. CDR3 DNA sequence: TGTGCCAGCAGCTTAGGTGCAGATACGCAGTATTTT.

This clone was detected a few times. The V and J genes are TRBV5-1 and TRBJ2-3, with 12 bases lining up with TRBD2. This CDR3 spans 17 amino acids. The germline V gene encodes CDR1 SGHRS and CDR2 YFSETQ. The V segment lost 0 bases and the J segment 3 bases; nucleotides outside the gene matches: 5. The CDR3 spells CASSLELAGGPTDTQYF. As DNA, the CDR3 is TGCGCCAGCAGCTTGGAGCTAGCGGGAGGGCCGACAGATACGCAGTATTTT.

The rearrangement uses TRBV7-9 and TRBJ1-2, with TRBD1 as a possible D gene (5 bases). The CDR3 covers 14 residues. V was clipped by 5 bases and J by 0 bases, with 10 bases between them. Germline V gene data show CDR1 as SEHNR and CDR2 as FQNEAQ (reference sequence). The CDR3 sequence: CASSLGGANYGYTF. CDR3 nucleotides: TGTGCCAGCAGCCTCGGGGGGGCTAACTATGGCTACACCTTC.

The chain carries TRBV11-2 and TRBJ1-1; 7 nucleotides align to TRBD1. Germline loops: CDR1 SGHAT, CDR2 FQNNGV. V trimming: 5 bases; J trimming: 4 bases; junction bases outside the gene matches: 13. CDR3 length: 16 amino acids. DNA for the CDR3: TGTGCCAGCAGCCTCAACAGGGACAGAAGTCTCACTGAAGCTTTCTTT. Encoded protein: CASSLNRDRSLTEAFF.

This clone appeared once. The rearrangement uses TRBV27 and TRBJ1-1; D call uncertain. V lost 3 bases and J 0 bases, leaving 8 bases between the germline ends. This CDR3 has 14 residues. Germline values: CDR1 MNHEY, CDR2 SMNVEV (reference sequence). CDR3 residues: CASSLGSLNTEAFF. The DNA of the CDR3 is TGTGCCAGCAGTTTGGGCAGTTTGAACACTGAAGCTTTCTTT.

The rearrangement links TRBV11-1 to TRBJ1-2; D is unresolved. Germline V gives CDR1 SGHAT, CDR2 FQDESV (reference sequence). CDR3 length equals 15 residues. Between the trimmed V and J ends, which lost 5 bases and 8 bases, there was a span of 21 bases. The CDR3 nucleotides are TGTGCCAGCAGCACCGGGATATACGAGGCGTCGGGCTACACCTTC. Translation: CASSTGIYEASGYTF.

This clone was counted between two and nine times. The CDR3 nucleotides read TGTGCCAGCAGCGGACAGTTAGGCGAGCAGTACTTC. Translating gives CASSGQLGEQYF. V and J are TRBV14 and TRBJ2-7; perhaps TRBD1 as D (6 bases). CDR3 length: 12 residues. From germline, CDR1 is SGHDN and CDR2 FVKESK. V was trimmed by 5 bases and J by 6 bases, leaving 11 bases between them.

The chain joins TRBV7-2 to TRBJ2-2; tentatively, D is TRBD1 or TRBD2 (5 bases each). Trimming removed 4 bases at V and 3 bases at J, with 9 bases between. The CDR3 has 14 amino acids. The germline V gene encodes CDR1 SGHTA and CDR2 FQGNSA. In DNA, the CDR3 is TGTGCCAGCAGCTGGGACCATTACACCGGGGAGCTGTTTTTT. Protein product: CASSWDHYTGELFF.

The chain combines TRBV9 with TRBJ2-7, with a tentative D call TRBD2 (6 bases). The V end was cut by 0 bases, the J end by 3 bases, with 13 bases between. The germline V gene encodes CDR1 SGDLS and CDR2 YYNGEE. This CDR3 has 15 amino acids. The CDR3 DNA is TGTGCCAGCAGCGTAGGGATGGGACTCAGCTACGAGCAGTACTTC. Protein product: CASSVGMGLSYEQYF.

The chain couples TRBV5-1 to TRBJ2-7; D is uncertain. The length of the CDR3 is 14 residues. Per germline, CDR1 SGHRS and CDR2 YFSETQ. The V gene lost 3 bases and the J gene lost 0 bases, with 10 bases spanning the gap. CDR3: CASSSSGISYEQYF. In DNA, the CDR3 is TGCGCCAGCAGCTCTTCAGGAATCTCCTACGAGCAGTACTTC.

The V call is TRBV5-1, the J call TRBJ2-3; unclear D gene. The germline CDR1 and CDR2 sequences are SGHRS and YFSETQ. The length of the CDR3 is 13 residues. V lost 4 bases and J lost 4, with 10 bases in between. The DNA of the CDR3 is TGCGCCAGCAGCGTTCTAGTGGCAGATACGCAGTATTTT. This codes for CASSVLVADTQYF.

J is TRBJ2-7 and V is TRBV7-8; 7 bases are a match to TRBD1. The CDR3 is 15 amino acids. Germline values: CDR1 SGHVS, CDR2 FQNEAQ. V gave up 5 bases and J gave up 2 bases; unmatched junction bases: 9. The CDR3 bases are TGTGCCAGCAGCCGAGGGGGCGGAACAGCCTACGAGCAGTACTTC. It translates to CASSRGGGTAYEQYF. The full variable domain, in which reference TRBV7-8 and TRBJ2-7 provide the parts outside the CDR3, is GAGVSQSPRYKVAKRGQDVALRCDPISGHVSLFWYQQALGQGPEFLTYFQNEAQLDKSGLPSDRFFAERPEGSVSTLKIQRTQQEDSAVYLCASSRGGGTAYEQYFGPGTRLTVT.

This chain links TRBV2 with TRBJ2-3, with 14 bases aligning to TRBD2. Germline-derived CDR1 and CDR2 are SNHLY and FYNNEI. With 8 bases clipped from V and 2 bases from J, the junction kept 9 bases outside the gene matches. The length of the CDR3 is 17 residues. The CDR3 is CASRRTSGGLNTDTQYF. CDR3 coding DNA: TGTGCCAGCCGAAGGACTAGCGGGGGGCTAAACACAGATACGCAGTATTTT.

This clone has a handful of counts. The chain uses TRBV5-3 and TRBJ2-1; 14 bases agree with TRBD2. TRBV5-3 is treated as an ORF (open reading frame) with a function not yet certain. CDR3 length equals 22 residues. The V gene end was trimmed by 0 bases and the J gene end by 8 bases; junction bases not matched to a gene: 22. The chain's CDR3 is CARSLASIRTSGRRGRLHEQFF. CDR3 coding DNA: TGTGCCAGAAGCTTGGCTAGCATCAGGACTAGCGGGAGGAGGGGTAGGCTCCATGAGCAGTTCTTC.

This sequence joins TRBV28 and TRBJ2-4; 7 positions agree with TRBD1. The CDR3 extends over 14 amino acids. CDR1 is MDHEN, CDR2 SYDVKM, per germline. J was trimmed by 2 bases and V by 6 bases; bases with no gene match: 4. As DNA, the CDR3 is TGTGCCAGCAGAACAGGGGATTCCAAAAACATTCAGTACTTC. Translating it yields CASRTGDSKNIQYF. Full variable domain (rest looked up from reference TRBV28 and TRBJ2-4): DVKVTQSSRYLVKRTGEKVFLECVQDMDHENMFWYRQDPGLGLRLIYFSYDVKMKEKGDIPEGYSVSREKKERFSLILESASTNQTSMYLCASRTGDSKNIQYFGAGTRLSVL.

This clone was seen a few times. The DNA for the CDR3 is TGTGCCAGCAGTTTTACCGGGACAGGGTCTTTAGCCAAAAACATTCAGTACTTC. Translating it yields CASSFTGTGSLAKNIQYF. The V and J genes are TRBV28 and TRBJ2-4; 9 nucleotides match TRBD1. J was trimmed by 0 bases and V by 3 bases; bases with no gene match: 9. This CDR3 is 18 amino acids long. The germline V gene has CDR1 MDHEN and CDR2 SYDVKM. The complete variable domain, with remaining parts taken from reference TRBV28 and TRBJ2-4, reads DVKVTQSSRYLVKRTGEKVFLECVQDMDHENMFWYRQDPGLGLRLIYFSYDVKMKEKGDIPEGYSVSREKKERFSLILESASTNQTSMYLCASSFTGTGSLAKNIQYFGAGTRLSVL.

V usage is TRBV29-1 and J usage is TRBJ2-7, with 7 bases identical to TRBD1. This CDR3 is 14 amino acids long. The V and J ends lost 2 bases and 1 base, in that order; junction bases with no gene match: 5. Germline V gene data show CDR1 as SQVTM and CDR2 as ANQGSEA. DNA for the CDR3: TGCAGCGTTGAATACAGGGGACAGTCCTACGAGCAGTACTTC. This gives the protein CSVEYRGQSYEQYF.

The chain combines TRBV5-4 with TRBJ1-1; D may be TRBD1 (6 bases). The CDR3 runs 14 residues. The V gene's germline CDR1 is SGHNT and CDR2 YYREEE (reference sequence). Trimming removed 4 bases at V and 11 bases at J, with 21 bases between. Here the CDR3 reads CASSPDRISRGAFF. The CDR3 DNA reads as TGTGCCAGCAGCCCCGACAGGATCTCTCGCGGGGCTTTCTTT.

V gene TRBV11-2 combines with J gene TRBJ2-1; D unresolved. Germline loops: CDR1 SGHAT, CDR2 FQNNGV. V was shortened by 5 bases and J by 10 bases, with 9 bases between the two germline ends. The CDR3 consists of 11 residues. Here the CDR3 DNA reads TGTGCCAGCAGCACTCGACCAGAGCAGTTCTTC. As protein: CASSTRPEQFF.

J is TRBJ2-1 and V is TRBV6-1, with 9 bases that match TRBD1. V gave up 3 bases and J gave up 7 bases; unmatched junction bases: 10. The CDR3 runs 16 residues. Germline V lookup: CDR1 MNHNS, CDR2 SASEGT. CDR3 sequence (DNA): TGTGCCAGCAGTGACAGCCCCGGGACAGGGTATAATGAGCAGTTCTTC. The encoded protein is CASSDSPGTGYNEQFF.